Below, 9 T cell receptor beta chains from the same sample are listed, as sequenced in a study of PD-1 blockade in classical Hodgkin lymphoma. Time point here: cycle 4 day 1 (C4D1), after about 6 weeks of nivolumab. Every patient had relapsed following autologous stem cell transplantation, and cohorts differed in brentuximab vedotin exposure. Sequencing used immunoSEQ multiplex PCR; TCRdb keeps in-frame clones, though not all of them. This sample has approximately 84,000 clones, with about 83% found just once. The sequencing here drew on peripheral blood mononuclear cells (PBMCs), taken before the fourth cycle of nivolumab. Source of these receptors: a human donor with classical Hodgkin lymphoma.

In the case of this clone: Different DNA sequences within this sample yield the same CDR3. The chain couples TRBV19 to TRBJ1-2, with D uncertain. The germline gives CDR1 LNHDA, CDR2 SQIVND (reference sequence). Trimming took 9 bases from V and 2 from J, leaving 13 bases between them. CDR3 size: 13 residues. CDR3 region: CASRSGGNYGYTF. The CDR3 DNA reads TGTGCCAGCCGTTCGGGTGGGAACTATGGCTACACCTTC.

The V call is TRBV6-5, the J call TRBJ2-7, with 7 bases that match TRBD1. From germline, CDR1 is MNHEY and CDR2 SVGAGI. The CDR3 sequence is 14 residues long. V gave up 6 bases and J gave up 2 bases; unmatched junction bases: 7. CDR3 residues: CASSTGVRAYEQYF. CDR3 in DNA: TGTGCCAGCAGCACAGGGGTCAGGGCCTACGAGCAGTACTTC.

The rearrangement uses TRBV7-9 and TRBJ1-4, with 7 bases identical to TRBD1. Germline V CDR1 and CDR2: SEHNR, FQNEAQ (reference sequence). V was clipped by 7 bases and J by 10 bases; unmatched bases: 18. This CDR3 comprises 16 residues. CDR3 in DNA: TGTGCCAGCAACCCAGGGGGGTCAGGAGGTAGCGGAAAACTGTTTTTT. This gives the protein CASNPGGSGGSGKLFF.

The chain joins TRBV5-1 to TRBJ2-2, with 10 positions matching TRBD2. Germline lookup yields CDR1 SGHRS and CDR2 YFSETQ. Trimming cost V 0 bases and J 4 bases; bases outside gene matches: 6. This CDR3 has 17 amino acids. The CDR3 DNA reads as TGCGCCAGCAGCTTGGCCGGTACTAGCGGGGCCACCGGGGAGCTGTTTTTT. Translation gives CASSLAGTSGATGELFF.

This clone occurred a few times. This sequence joins TRBV21-1 and TRBJ2-5; the table's D gene call, TRBD1, was not cross checked with the DNA. TRBV21-1 represents a pseudogene. The CDR3 has 15 residues. In DNA, the CDR3 is TGTGCCAGCAGCAAAGCGGTGTGGACAGAAGAGACCCAGTACTTC. It codes for CASSKAVWTEETQYF.

The chain carries TRBV28 and TRBJ2-3; D is uncertain. V was trimmed by 3 bases and J by 3 bases, leaving 10 bases between them. Germline loops: CDR1 MDHEN, CDR2 SYDVKM. The CDR3 covers 14 residues. CDR3 in DNA: TGTGCCAGCAGTTTTCTGAGTGGGACAGATACGCAGTATTTT. Translating it yields CASSFLSGTDTQYF.

The rearrangement uses TRBV5-1 and TRBJ1-3, with a weak D call TRBD1 (6 bases). V lost 4 bases to trimming and J lost 2 bases, with 10 bases between them. Germline-derived CDR1 and CDR2 are SGHRS and YFSETQ. The CDR3 is 14 amino acids. The CDR3 loop is CASSEQGPGNTIYF. DNA for the CDR3: TGCGCCAGCAGCGAACAGGGTCCTGGAAACACCATATATTTT.

The rearrangement joins TRBV4-3 to TRBJ2-3; 9 positions agree with TRBD1. The ends lost 1 base at V and 0 bases at J; junction bases unmatched: 2. Germline CDR1 is LGHNA and CDR2 is YSLEER. CDR3 size: 16 residues. The CDR3 region has the DNA TGCGCCAGCAGCCAAGGCGGACAGGGGAGCACAGATACGCAGTATTTT. As protein: CASSQGGQGSTDTQYF.

CDR3 sequence (DNA): TGTGCCAGCTCACTGACAGGTTCTTCGGACGGGGAGCTGTTTTTT. Translating gives CASSLTGSSDGELFF. V gene TRBV18 combines with J gene TRBJ2-2, with D possibly being TRBD1 (6 bases). Germline V gene data show CDR1 as KGHSH and CDR2 as LQKENI. CDR3 length: 15 amino acids. V was clipped by 4 bases and J by 7 bases, with 16 bases between them.